Below, one TCR beta chain is given with its context. The sample comes from a study of blood T cell repertoires in COVID-19. Generated by immunoSEQ multiplex PCR, the TCRdb table keeps only in-frame clones and is missing some. This repertoire shows roughly 250,000 clones, around 90% found once; its top ten account for just under 6.5%. The CDR3 length is 14 residues. The germline V and J ends were trimmed by 3 bases and 8 bases, with 16 bases remaining between them. Germline CDR1 is MDHEN and CDR2 is SYDVKM. This chain links TRBV28 with TRBJ1-1; no definite D call. The sample consisted of PBMCs or T cells enriched from blood (not recorded which). The clonotype was recovered from a woman under 40 with acute COVID-19. The CDR3 loop reads CASSLAGPIPEAFF. CDR3 DNA: TGTGCCAGCAGTTTGGCAGGCCCGATACCCGAAGCTTTCTTT.